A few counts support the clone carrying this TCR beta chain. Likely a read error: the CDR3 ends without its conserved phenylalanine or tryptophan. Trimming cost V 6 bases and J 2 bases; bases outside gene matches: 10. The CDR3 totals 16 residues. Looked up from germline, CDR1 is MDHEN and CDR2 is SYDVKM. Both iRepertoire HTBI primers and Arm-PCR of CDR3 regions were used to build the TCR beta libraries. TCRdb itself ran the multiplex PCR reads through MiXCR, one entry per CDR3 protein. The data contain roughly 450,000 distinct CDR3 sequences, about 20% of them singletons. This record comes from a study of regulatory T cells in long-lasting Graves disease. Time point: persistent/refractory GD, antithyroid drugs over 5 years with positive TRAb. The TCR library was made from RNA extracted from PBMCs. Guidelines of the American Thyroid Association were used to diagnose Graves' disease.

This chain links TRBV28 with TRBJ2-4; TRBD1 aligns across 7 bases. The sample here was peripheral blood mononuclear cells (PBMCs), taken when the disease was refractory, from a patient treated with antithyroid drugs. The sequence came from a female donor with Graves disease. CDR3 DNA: TGTGCCAGCAGAGCAGGGTACAGGGGAACCAAAAACATTCAGTACTCC. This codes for CASRAGYRGTKNIQYS.